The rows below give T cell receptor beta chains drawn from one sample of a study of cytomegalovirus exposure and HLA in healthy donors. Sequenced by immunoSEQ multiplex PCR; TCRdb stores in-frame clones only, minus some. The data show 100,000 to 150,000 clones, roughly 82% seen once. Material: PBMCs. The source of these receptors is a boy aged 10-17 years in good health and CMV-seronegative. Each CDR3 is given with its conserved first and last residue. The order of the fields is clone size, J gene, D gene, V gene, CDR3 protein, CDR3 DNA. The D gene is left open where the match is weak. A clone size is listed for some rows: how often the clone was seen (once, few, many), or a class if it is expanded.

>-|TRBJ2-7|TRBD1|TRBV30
CACPGQGGNEQYF
TGTGCCTGCCCGGGACAGGGGGGAAACGAGCAGTACTTC
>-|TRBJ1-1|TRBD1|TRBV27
CASSLRQGIAEAFF
TGTGCCAGCAGTTTAAGACAGGGGATTGCTGAAGCTTTCTTT
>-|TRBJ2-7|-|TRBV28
CASRKLPGNGSYEQYF
TGTGCCAGCAGAAAATTACCCGGGAACGGGTCCTACGAGCAGTACTTC
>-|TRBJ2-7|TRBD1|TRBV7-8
CASSSGSFGTGKSYEQYF
TGTGCCAGCAGCTCTGGGTCCTTCGGGACAGGGAAATCCTACGAGCAGTACTTC
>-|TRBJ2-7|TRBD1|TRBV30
CALGQLSYEQYF
TGTGCCTTGGGACAGCTCTCCTACGAGCAGTACTTC
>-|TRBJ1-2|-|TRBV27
CASSYGGPNYGYTF
TGTGCCAGCAGTTATGGCGGTCCTAACTATGGCTACACCTTC
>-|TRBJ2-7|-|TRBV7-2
CASSLAPGGVGEQYF
TGTGCCAGCAGCTTAGCGCCCGGAGGGGTGGGAGAGCAGTACTTC
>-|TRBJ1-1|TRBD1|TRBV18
CASSDRGGGTEAFF
TGTGCCAGCTCAGACAGGGGTGGTGGCACTGAAGCTTTCTTT
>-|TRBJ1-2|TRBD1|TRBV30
CAWSRDRGLGGYTF
TGTGCCTGGTCACGGGACAGGGGGCTTGGTGGCTACACCTTC
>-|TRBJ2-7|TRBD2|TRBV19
CASSIVAGGTYEQYF
TGTGCCAGTAGTATAGTGGCGGGGGGTACCTACGAGCAGTACTTC
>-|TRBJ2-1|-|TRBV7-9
CASSLAGERYNEQFF
TGTGCCAGCAGCTTAGCGGGAGAGCGCTACAATGAGCAGTTCTTC
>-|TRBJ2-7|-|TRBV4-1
CASRQDLFGEQYF
TGCGCCAGCAGACAGGACCTTTTCGGGGAGCAGTACTTC
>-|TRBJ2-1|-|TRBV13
CASSSSQGLDEQFF
TGTGCCAGCAGCTCGTCACAGGGCTTGGATGAGCAGTTCTTC
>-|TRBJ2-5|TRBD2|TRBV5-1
CASSLSLAGVNQETQYF
TGCGCCAGCAGCTTGTCGCTAGCGGGAGTGAACCAAGAGACCCAGTACTTC
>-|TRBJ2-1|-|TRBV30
CAWSQGFPEQFF
TGTGCCTGGAGTCAGGGGTTCCCTGAGCAGTTCTTC
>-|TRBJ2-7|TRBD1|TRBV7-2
CASSFSGQGPYEQYF
TGTGCCAGCAGCTTTTCGGGACAGGGCCCCTACGAGCAGTACTTC
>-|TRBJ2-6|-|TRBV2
CASSAAGANVLTF
TGTGCCAGCAGTGCGGCTGGGGCCAACGTCCTGACTTTC
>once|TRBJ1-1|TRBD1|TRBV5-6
CASSYRDRGAFF
TGTGCCAGCAGCTATCGGGACAGGGGGGCTTTCTTT
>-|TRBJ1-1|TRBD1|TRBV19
CASSIQGDTEAFF
TGTGCCAGTAGTATACAGGGGGACACTGAAGCTTTCTTT
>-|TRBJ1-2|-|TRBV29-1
CSVVAGEGYGYTF
TGCAGCGTTGTAGCAGGGGAAGGCTATGGCTACACCTTC
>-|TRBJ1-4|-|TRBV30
CAWSRRRPNEKLFF
TGTGCCTGGAGTAGGAGGAGACCTAATGAAAAACTGTTTTTT
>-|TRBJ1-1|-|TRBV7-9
CASSSGAVALGTEAFF
TGTGCCAGCAGCTCCGGCGCGGTGGCTCTGGGCACTGAAGCTTTCTTT
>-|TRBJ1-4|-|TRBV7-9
CASSLNTATNEKLFF
TGTGCCAGCAGCTTAAACACAGCAACTAATGAAAAACTGTTTTTT
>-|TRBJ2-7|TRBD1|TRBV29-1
CSVGLTLTGVYEQYF
TGCAGCGTTGGCCTGACTCTCACAGGGGTCTACGAGCAGTACTTC
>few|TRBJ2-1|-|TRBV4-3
CASSQDPTQVAGYHEQFF
TGCGCCAGCAGCCAAGACCCCACCCAGGTAGCAGGGTACCATGAGCAGTTCTTC
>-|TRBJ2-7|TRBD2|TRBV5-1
CASSPGGPGMREQYF
TGCGCCAGCAGCCCGGGGGGGCCAGGGATGCGCGAGCAGTACTTC
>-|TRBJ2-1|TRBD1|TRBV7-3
CASSLPTGDTSYNEQFF
TGTGCCAGCAGCCTCCCAACAGGGGACACCTCCTACAATGAGCAGTTCTTC
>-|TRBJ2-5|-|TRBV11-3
CASSLDRAVQETQYF
TGTGCCAGCAGCTTAGATCGAGCGGTCCAAGAGACCCAGTACTTC
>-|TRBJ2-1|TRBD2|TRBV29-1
CNALGLASNEQFF
TGCAACGCCCTGGGACTAGCGAGCAATGAGCAGTTCTTC
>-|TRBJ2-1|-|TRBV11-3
CASSSGLYNEQFF
TGTGCCAGCAGCTCGGGACTCTACAATGAGCAGTTCTTC
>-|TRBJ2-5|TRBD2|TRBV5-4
CASSKTGTSYQETQYF
TGTGCCAGCAGCAAGACCGGGACTAGCTACCAAGAGACCCAGTACTTC
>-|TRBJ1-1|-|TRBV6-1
CASSGIVRSPEAFF
TGTGCCAGCAGTGGAATCGTAAGAAGCCCTGAAGCTTTCTTT
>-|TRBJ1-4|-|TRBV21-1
CARGDRPNEKLFF
TGTGCCAGGGGGGACAGGCCAAATGAAAAACTGTTTTTT
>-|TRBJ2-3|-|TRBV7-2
CASSSGLGGLDTQYF
TGTGCCAGCAGCTCCGGACTGGGGGGACTAGATACGCAGTATTTT
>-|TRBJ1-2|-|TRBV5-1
CASSLGASGYTF
TGCGCCAGCAGCTTGGGGGCCTCTGGCTACACCTTC
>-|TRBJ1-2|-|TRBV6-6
CASSYSGAGGFGYTF
TGTGCCAGCAGTTACTCTGGCGCGGGAGGGTTTGGCTACACCTTC
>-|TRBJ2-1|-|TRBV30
CAWSVNGSLVNEQFF
TGTGCCTGGAGTGTAAACGGGTCCCTTGTCAATGAGCAGTTCTTC
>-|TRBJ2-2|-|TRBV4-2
CASSQGLARSGTGELFF
TGTGCCAGCAGCCAAGGACTTGCGAGGAGTGGCACCGGGGAGCTGTTTTTT
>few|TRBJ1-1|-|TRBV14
CASSQDPEGTEAFF
TGTGCCAGCAGCCAGGACCCCGAGGGCACTGAAGCTTTCTTT
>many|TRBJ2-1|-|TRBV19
CASSKSTNNEQFF
TGTGCCAGTAGTAAATCTACCAACAATGAGCAGTTCTTC
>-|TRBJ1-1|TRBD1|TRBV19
CASSISPGTGNTEAFF
TGTGCCAGTAGTATATCCCCCGGGACAGGGAACACTGAAGCTTTCTTT
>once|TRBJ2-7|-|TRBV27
CASSLSPQGTDEQYF
TGTGCCAGCAGTTTATCCCCACAGGGTACCGACGAGCAGTACTTC
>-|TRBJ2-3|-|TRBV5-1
CASSLDPDTDTQYF
TGCGCCAGCAGCTTGGACCCAGACACAGATACGCAGTATTTT
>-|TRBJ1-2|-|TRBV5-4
CASSPKEGPGYTF
TGTGCCAGCTCGCCCAAGGAGGGCCCGGGCTACACCTTC
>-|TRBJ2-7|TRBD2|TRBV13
CASSLVAGSYEQYF
TGTGCCAGCAGCCTCGTAGCGGGTTCCTACGAGCAGTACTTC
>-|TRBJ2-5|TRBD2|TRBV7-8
CASSLSSGRSETQYF
TGTGCCAGCAGCTTAAGTAGCGGGAGATCGGAGACCCAGTACTTC
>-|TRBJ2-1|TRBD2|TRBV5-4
CASSPVDSGIQEYNEQFF
TGTGCCAGCAGCCCCGTCGATAGCGGGATCCAGGAATACAATGAGCAGTTCTTC
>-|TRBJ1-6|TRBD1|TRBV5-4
CASSRTGTNSPLHF
TGTGCCAGCAGTCGGACAGGAACCAATTCACCCCTCCACTTT
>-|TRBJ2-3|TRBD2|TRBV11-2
CASSSLRRTSGVPADTQYF
TGTGCCAGCAGCTCCCTCCGCCGGACTAGCGGGGTCCCCGCGGATACGCAGTATTTT
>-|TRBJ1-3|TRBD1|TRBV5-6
CASSSDRSRNTIYF
TGTGCCAGCAGTTCGGACAGGTCGAGGAACACCATATATTTT
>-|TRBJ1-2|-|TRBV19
CASSTLEIDRNYGYTF
TGTGCCAGTAGTACCCTCGAAATCGACAGGAACTATGGCTACACCTTC
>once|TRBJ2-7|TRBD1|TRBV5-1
CASSLDIGTGAGEQYF
TGCGCCAGCAGCTTGGATATTGGGACAGGGGCGGGCGAGCAGTACTTC
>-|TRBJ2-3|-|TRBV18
CASSPYNGNTDTQYF
TGTGCCAGCTCACCATATAACGGGAACACAGATACGCAGTATTTT